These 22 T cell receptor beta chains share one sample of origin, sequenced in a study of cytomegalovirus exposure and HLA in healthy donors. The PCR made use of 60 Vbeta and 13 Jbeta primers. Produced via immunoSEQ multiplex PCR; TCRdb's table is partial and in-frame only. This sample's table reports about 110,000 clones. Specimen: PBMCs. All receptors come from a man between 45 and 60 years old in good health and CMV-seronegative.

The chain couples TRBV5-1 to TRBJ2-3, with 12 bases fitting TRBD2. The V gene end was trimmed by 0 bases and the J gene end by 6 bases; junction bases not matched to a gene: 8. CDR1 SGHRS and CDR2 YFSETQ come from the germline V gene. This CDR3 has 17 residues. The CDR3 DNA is TGCGCCAGCAGCTTGGCCCCTACTAGCGGGGGGAGGGATACGCAGTATTTT. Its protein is CASSLAPTSGGRDTQYF.

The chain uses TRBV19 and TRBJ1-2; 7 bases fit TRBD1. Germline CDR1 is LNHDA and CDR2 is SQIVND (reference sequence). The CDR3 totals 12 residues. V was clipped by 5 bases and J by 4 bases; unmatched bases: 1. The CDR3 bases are TGTGCCAGTAGTGGGGACAGCTATGGCTACACCTTC. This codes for CASSGDSYGYTF. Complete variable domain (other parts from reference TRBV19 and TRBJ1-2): DGGITQSPKYLFRKEGQNVTLSCEQNLNHDAMYWYRQDPGQGLRLIYYSQIVNDFQKGDIAEGYSVSREKKESFPLTVTSAQKNPTAFYLCASSGDSYGYTFGSGTRLTVV.

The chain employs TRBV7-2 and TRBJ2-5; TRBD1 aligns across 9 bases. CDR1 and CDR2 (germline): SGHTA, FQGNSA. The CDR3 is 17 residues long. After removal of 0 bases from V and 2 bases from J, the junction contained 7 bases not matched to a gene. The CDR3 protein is CASSLAFTGGSQETQYF. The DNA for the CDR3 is TGTGCCAGCAGCTTAGCTTTTACAGGGGGCTCGCAAGAGACCCAGTACTTC.

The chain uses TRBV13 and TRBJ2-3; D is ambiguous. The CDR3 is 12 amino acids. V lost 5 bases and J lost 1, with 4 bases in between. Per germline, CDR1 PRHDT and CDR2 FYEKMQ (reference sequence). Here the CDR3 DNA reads TGTGCCAGCAGCCCGGGCACAGATACGCAGTATTTT. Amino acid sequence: CASSPGTDTQYF.

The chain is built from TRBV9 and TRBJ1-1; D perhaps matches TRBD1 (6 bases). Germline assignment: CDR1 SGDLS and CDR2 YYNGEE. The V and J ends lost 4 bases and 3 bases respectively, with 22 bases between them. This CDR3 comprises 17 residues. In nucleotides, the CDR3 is TGTGCCAGCAGCCCAGACCATTGGGCAGGGGACCACACTGAAGCTTTCTTT. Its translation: CASSPDHWAGDHTEAFF. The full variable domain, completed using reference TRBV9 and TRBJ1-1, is DSGVTQTPKHLITATGQRVTLRCSPRSGDLSVYWYQQSLDQGLQFLIQYYNGEERAKGNILERFSAQQFPDLHSELNLSSLELGDSALYFCASSPDHWAGDHTEAFFGQGTRLTVV.

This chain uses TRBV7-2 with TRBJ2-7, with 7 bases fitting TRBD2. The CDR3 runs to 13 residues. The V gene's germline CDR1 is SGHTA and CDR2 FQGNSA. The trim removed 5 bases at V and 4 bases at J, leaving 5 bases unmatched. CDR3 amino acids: CASSPSGGYEQYF. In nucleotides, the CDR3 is TGTGCCAGCAGCCCCTCGGGGGGTTACGAGCAGTACTTC.

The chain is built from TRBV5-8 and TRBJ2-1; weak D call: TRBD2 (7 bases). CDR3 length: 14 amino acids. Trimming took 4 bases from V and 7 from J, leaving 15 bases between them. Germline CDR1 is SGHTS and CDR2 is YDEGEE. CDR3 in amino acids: CASSPGGDRNEQFF. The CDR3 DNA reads TGTGCCAGCAGCCCGGGGGGCGACAGAAATGAGCAGTTCTTC. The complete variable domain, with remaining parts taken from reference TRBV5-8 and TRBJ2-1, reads EAGVTQSPTHLIKTRGQQATLRCSPISGHTSVYWYQQALGLGLQFLLWYDEGEERNRGNFPPRFSGRQFPNYSSELNVNALELEDSALYLCASSPGGDRNEQFFGPGTRLTVL.

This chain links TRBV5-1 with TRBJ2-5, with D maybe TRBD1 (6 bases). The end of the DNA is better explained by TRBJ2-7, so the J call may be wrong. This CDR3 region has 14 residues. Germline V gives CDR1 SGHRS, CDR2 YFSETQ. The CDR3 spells CASSFGTQSYEQYF. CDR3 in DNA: TGCGCCAGCAGCTTCGGGACACAAAGCTACGAGCAGTACTTC.

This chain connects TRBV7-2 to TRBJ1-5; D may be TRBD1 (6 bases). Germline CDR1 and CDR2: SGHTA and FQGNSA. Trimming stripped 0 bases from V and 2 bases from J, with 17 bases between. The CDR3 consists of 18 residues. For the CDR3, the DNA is TGTGCCAGCAGCTTAGCTCCCATAGGCAGGGGTGGCAATCAGCCCCAGCATTTT. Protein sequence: CASSLAPIGRGGNQPQHF. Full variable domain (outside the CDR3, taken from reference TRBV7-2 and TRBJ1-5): GAGVSQSPSNKVTEKGKDVELRCDPISGHTALYWYRQSLGQGLEFLIYFQGNSAPDKSGLPSDRFSAERTGGSVSTLTIQRTQQEDSAVYLCASSLAPIGRGGNQPQHFGDGTRLSIL.

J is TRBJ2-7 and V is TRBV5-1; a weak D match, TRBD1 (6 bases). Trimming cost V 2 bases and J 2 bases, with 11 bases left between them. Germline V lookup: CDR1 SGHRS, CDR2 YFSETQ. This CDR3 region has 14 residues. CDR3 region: CASSFGDIAYEQYF. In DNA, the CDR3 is TGCGCCAGCAGCTTCGGGGACATAGCCTACGAGCAGTACTTC.

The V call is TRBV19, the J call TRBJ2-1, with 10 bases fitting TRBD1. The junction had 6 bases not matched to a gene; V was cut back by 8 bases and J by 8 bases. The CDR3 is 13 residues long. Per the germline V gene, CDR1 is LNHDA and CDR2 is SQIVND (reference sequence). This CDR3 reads CASRTGGRDEQFF. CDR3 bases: TGTGCCAGTCGGACAGGGGGAAGAGATGAGCAGTTCTTC.

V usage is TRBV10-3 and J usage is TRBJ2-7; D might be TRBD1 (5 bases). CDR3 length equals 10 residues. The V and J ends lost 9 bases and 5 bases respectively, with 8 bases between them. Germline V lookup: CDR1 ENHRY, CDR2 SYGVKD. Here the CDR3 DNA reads TGTGCCATGGGCAGGGACGAGCAGTACTTC. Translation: CAMGRDEQYF.

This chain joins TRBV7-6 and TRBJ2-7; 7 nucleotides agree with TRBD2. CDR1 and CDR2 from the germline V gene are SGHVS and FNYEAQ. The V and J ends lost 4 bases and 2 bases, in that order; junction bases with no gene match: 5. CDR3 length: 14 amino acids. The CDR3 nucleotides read TGTGCCAGCAGCTCTAGCGGTCCGACCTACGAGCAGTACTTC. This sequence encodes CASSSSGPTYEQYF.

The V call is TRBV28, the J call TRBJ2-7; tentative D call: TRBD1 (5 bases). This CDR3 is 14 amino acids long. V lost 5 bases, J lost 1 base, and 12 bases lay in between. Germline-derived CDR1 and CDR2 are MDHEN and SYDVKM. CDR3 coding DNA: TGTGCCAGCAGTGGGGCAGCTTCATCCTACGAGCAGTACTTC. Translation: CASSGAASSYEQYF.

The CDR3 reads CASSAGGVNEQFF. The CDR3 DNA sequence: TGTGCCAGCAGCGCCGGCGGAGTAAATGAGCAGTTCTTC. J is TRBJ2-1 and V is TRBV7-9; D call uncertain. V lost 5 bases and J lost 7, with 12 bases in between. CDR3 length: 13 amino acids. Germline V gene lookup returns CDR1 SEHNR and CDR2 FQNEAQ (reference sequence).

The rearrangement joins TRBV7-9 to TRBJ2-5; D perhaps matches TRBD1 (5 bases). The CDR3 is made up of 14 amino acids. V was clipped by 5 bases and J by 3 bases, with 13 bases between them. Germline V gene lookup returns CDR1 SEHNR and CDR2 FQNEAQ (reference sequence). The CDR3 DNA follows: TGTGCCAGCAGCCCTGACAGTAATGAAGAGACCCAGTACTTC. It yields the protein CASSPDSNEETQYF.

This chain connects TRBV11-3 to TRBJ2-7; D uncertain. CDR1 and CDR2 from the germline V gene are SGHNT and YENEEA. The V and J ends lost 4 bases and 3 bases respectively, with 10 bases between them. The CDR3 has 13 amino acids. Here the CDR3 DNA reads TGTGCCAGCAGCTCAATTGGCTTCTACGAGCAGTACTTC. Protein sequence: CASSSIGFYEQYF.

The CDR3 sequence: CASSLDLSGVRGYTF. CDR3 in DNA: TGCGCCAGCAGCTTGGATTTGTCAGGGGTTCGTGGCTACACCTTC. This chain uses TRBV5-1 with TRBJ1-2; a weak D match, TRBD1 (6 bases). Looked up from germline, CDR1 is SGHRS and CDR2 is YFSETQ. Trimming removed 0 bases at V and 7 bases at J, with 16 bases between. The CDR3 spans 15 residues.

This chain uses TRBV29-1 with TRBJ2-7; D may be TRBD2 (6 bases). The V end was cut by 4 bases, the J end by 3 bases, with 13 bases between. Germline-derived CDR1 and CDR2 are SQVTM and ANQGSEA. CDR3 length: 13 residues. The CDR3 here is CSVGGTAIYEQYF. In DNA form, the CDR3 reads TGCAGCGTTGGTGGGACTGCCATCTACGAGCAGTACTTC.

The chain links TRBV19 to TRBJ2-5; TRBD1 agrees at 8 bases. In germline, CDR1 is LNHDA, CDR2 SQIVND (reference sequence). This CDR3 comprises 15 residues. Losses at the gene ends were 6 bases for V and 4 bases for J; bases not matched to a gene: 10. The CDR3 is CASSLGQGSVETQYF. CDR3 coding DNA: TGTGCCAGTAGCCTCGGACAGGGTTCAGTAGAGACCCAGTACTTC.

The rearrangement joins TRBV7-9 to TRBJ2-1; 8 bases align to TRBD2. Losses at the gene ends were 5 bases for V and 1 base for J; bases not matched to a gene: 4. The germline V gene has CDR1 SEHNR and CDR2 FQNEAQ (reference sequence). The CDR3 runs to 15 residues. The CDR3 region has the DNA TGTGCCAGCAGCCCCGCGGGGGGATCCTACAATGAGCAGTTCTTC. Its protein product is CASSPAGGSYNEQFF.

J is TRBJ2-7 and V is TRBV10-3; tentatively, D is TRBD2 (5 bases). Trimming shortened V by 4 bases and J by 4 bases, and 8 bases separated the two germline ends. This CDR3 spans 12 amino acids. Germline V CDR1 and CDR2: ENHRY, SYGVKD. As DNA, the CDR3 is TGTGCCATCAGTGGAGGACTGTACGAGCAGTACTTC. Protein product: CAISGGLYEQYF.